This T cell receptor (beta chain) appears in the sequencing data of a study of CD8+CD57+ T cells in acquired aplastic anemia. Study summary: Sorted CD4+ and CD8+ cells yielded DNA averaging approximately 3 ug. Study-wide results and limits: Patients and controls turned out to have some 30 CD8+ CDR3 sequences in common.

As for this clonotype: Its antigen remains unidentified.

CDR3 and TCR beta VDJ profiling relied on a genomic DNA template. TCRdb redid the calling of the reads with MiXCR, one entry per CDR3 protein. This table holds roughly 170,000 distinct CDR3 sequences, around 50% found once. Germline loops: CDR1 WSHSY, CDR2 SAAADI. The trim removed 6 bases at V and 0 bases at J, leaving 4 bases unmatched. This CDR3 is built from 14 residues. Patients chosen for sequencing had CD8+CD57+ cells that had expanded, as shown by flow cytometry. None of the patients had been given any therapy when their blood was sampled. This sequence originates from a human donor with aplastic anemia. V is TRBV10-2 and J is TRBJ1-1; 7 positions match TRBD1. Sequencing used sorted CD4+, CD8+, or CD8+CD57+ T cells (not recorded which) from PBMCs. The CDR3 protein is CASRGQRLNTEAFF. CDR3 sequence (DNA): TGCGCCAGCAGGGGACAGAGGCTGAACACTGAAGCTTTCTTT.